These T cell receptor beta chains were read from a single sample in a study of cytomegalovirus exposure and HLA in healthy donors. Sequenced by immunoSEQ multiplex PCR; TCRdb stores in-frame clones only, minus some. This table holds around 140,000 clones. The sample taken for sequencing was PBMCs. The receptors stem from a woman aged 40-49 years in good health and CMV-seropositive. CDR3s leave out the opening cysteine and the closing phenylalanine or tryptophan. Fields, in order: V gene, D gene, CDR3 protein. A D gene is named only where the DNA matches it firmly.

V gene: TRBV27; D gene: NA; CDR3 protein: ASSLLAANTEAF
V gene: TRBV29-1; D gene: TRBD1; CDR3 protein: SVRKDRGHTEAF
V gene: TRBV19; D gene: NA; CDR3 protein: ASSISGDGQPQY
V gene: TRBV13; D gene: NA; CDR3 protein: ASSPSDTSYEQY
V gene: TRBV4-1; D gene: NA; CDR3 protein: ASSQDRRTPQH
V gene: TRBV18; D gene: NA; CDR3 protein: ASSPNSREQY
V gene: TRBV19; D gene: TRBD1; CDR3 protein: ASREGQGENEQF
V gene: TRBV27; D gene: TRBD2; CDR3 protein: ASSLRARTSGTYEQY
V gene: TRBV19; D gene: NA; CDR3 protein: ASSRENIRVPSGANVLT
V gene: TRBV6-5; D gene: NA; CDR3 protein: ASSYSRRSPSYEQY
V gene: TRBV6-1; D gene: NA; CDR3 protein: ASSDRGEGADTQY
V gene: TRBV9; D gene: NA; CDR3 protein: ASSPESGTSGREQF
V gene: TRBV10-3; D gene: NA; CDR3 protein: AISELNEQF
V gene: TRBV11-2; D gene: TRBD2; CDR3 protein: ASSLTSGRWARNEQF
V gene: TRBV7-2; D gene: NA; CDR3 protein: ASTPGRGLYQPQH
V gene: TRBV13; D gene: TRBD1; CDR3 protein: ASSLVGQGPAETQY
V gene: TRBV27; D gene: NA; CDR3 protein: ASSYRTAYEQY
V gene: TRBV7-9; D gene: NA; CDR3 protein: ASSFPSSYEQY
V gene: TRBV28; D gene: TRBD2; CDR3 protein: ASSSLPTSNQETQY
V gene: TRBV7-3; D gene: NA; CDR3 protein: ASSLQGERTDTQY
V gene: TRBV7-6; D gene: NA; CDR3 protein: ASSLGGGRNTEAF
V gene: TRBV7-7; D gene: NA; CDR3 protein: ASSPGNTGELF
V gene: TRBV25-1; D gene: NA; CDR3 protein: ASSESRVYEETQY
V gene: TRBV7-9; D gene: TRBD2; CDR3 protein: ASSNTAGSATGELF
V gene: TRBV28; D gene: NA; CDR3 protein: ASSPSLTGTEAF
V gene: TRBV9; D gene: NA; CDR3 protein: ASSSAGEAF